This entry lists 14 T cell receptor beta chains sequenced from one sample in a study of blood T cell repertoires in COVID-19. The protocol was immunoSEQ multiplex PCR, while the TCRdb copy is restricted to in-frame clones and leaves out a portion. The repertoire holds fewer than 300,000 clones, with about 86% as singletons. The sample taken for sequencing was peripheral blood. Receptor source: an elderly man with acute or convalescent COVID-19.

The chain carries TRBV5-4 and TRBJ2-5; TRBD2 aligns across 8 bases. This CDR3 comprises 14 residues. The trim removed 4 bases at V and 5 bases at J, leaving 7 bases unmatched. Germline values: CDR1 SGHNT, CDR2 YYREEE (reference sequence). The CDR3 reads CASSRGGLEETQYF. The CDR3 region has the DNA TGTGCCAGCAGCCGGGGGGGGTTAGAGGAGACCCAGTACTTC.

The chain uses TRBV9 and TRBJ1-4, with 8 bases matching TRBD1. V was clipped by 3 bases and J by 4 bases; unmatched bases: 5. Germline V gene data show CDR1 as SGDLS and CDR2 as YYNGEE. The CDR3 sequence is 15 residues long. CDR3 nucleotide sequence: TGTGCCAGCAGCGCAGGGACAGGAAATAATGAAAAACTGTTTTTT. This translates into CASSAGTGNNEKLFF.

The CDR3 reads CASSLEAFSGNTIYF. The CDR3 nucleotides read TGTGCCAGCAGCTTGGAAGCCTTCTCTGGAAACACCATATATTTT. The V and J genes are TRBV5-4 and TRBJ1-3; the D is unclear. Germline V lookup: CDR1 SGHNT, CDR2 YYREEE (reference sequence). Between the trimmed V and J ends, which lost 0 bases and 0 bases, there was a span of 7 bases. The CDR3 runs to 15 residues.

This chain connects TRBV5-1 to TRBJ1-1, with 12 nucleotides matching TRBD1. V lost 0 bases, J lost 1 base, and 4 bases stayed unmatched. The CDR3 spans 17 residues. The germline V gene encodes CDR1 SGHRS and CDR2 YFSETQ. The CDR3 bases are TGCGCCAGCAGCTTGGCCCCGGGACAGGGGGCGAACACTGAAGCTTTCTTT. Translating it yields CASSLAPGQGANTEAFF.

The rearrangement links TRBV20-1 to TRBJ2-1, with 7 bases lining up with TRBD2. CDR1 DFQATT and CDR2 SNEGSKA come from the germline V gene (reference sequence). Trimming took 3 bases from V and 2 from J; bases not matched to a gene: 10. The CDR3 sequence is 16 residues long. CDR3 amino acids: CSASGGSLAAYNEQFF. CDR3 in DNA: TGCAGTGCTAGTGGCGGGAGTTTAGCGGCCTACAATGAGCAGTTCTTC.

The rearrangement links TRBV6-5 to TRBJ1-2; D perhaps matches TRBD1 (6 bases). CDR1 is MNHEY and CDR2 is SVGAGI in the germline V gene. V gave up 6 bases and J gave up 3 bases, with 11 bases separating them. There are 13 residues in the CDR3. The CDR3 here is CASSRGMYYGYTF. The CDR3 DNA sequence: TGTGCCAGCAGCAGGGGTATGTACTATGGCTACACCTTC.

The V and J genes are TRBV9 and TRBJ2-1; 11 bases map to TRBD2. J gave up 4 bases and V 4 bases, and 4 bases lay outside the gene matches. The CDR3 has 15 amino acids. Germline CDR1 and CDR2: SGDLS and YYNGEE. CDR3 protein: CASSKTSGDYNEQFF. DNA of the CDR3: TGTGCCAGCAGCAAGACTAGCGGGGATTACAATGAGCAGTTCTTC.

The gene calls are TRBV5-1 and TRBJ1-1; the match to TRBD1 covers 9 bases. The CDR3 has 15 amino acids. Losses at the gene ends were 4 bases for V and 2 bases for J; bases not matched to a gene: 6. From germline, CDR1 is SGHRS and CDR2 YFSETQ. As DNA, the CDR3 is TGCGCCAGCAGCCCTCCGACAGGGGGAAACACTGAAGCTTTCTTT. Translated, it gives CASSPPTGGNTEAFF. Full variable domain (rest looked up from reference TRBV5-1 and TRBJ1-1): KAGVTQTPRYLIKTRGQQVTLSCSPISGHRSVSWYQQTPGQGLQFLFEYFSETQRNKGNFPGRFSGRQFSNSRSEMNVSTLELGDSALYLCASSPPTGGNTEAFFGQGTRLTVV.

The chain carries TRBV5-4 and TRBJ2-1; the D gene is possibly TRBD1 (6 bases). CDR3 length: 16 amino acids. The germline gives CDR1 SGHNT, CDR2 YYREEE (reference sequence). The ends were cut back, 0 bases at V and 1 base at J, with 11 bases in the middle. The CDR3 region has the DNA TGTGCCAGCAGCTTGGGTCTAGGGGGTTCCTACAATGAGCAGTTCTTC. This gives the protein CASSLGLGGSYNEQFF.

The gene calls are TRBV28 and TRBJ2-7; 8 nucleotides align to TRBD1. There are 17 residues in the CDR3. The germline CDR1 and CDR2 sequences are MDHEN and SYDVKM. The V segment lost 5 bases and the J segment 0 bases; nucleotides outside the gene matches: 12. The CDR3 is CASSDLPGQGFSYEQYF. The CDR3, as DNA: TGTGCCAGCAGTGATCTCCCAGGACAGGGTTTCTCCTACGAGCAGTACTTC.

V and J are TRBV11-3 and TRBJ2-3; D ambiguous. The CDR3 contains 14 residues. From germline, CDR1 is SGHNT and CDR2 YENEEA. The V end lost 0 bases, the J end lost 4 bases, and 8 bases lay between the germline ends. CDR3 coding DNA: TGTGCCAGCAGCTTAGATCTAAAATCAGATACGCAGTATTTT. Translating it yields CASSLDLKSDTQYF.

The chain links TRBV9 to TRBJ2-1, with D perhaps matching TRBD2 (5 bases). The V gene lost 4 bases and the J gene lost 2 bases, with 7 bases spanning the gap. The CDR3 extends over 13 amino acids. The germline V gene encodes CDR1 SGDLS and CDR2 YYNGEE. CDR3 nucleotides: TGTGCCAGCAGCCGAGGGACCTACAATGAGCAGTTCTTC. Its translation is CASSRGTYNEQFF. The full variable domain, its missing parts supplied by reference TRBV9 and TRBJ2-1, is DSGVTQTPKHLITATGQRVTLRCSPRSGDLSVYWYQQSLDQGLQFLIQYYNGEERAKGNILERFSAQQFPDLHSELNLSSLELGDSALYFCASSRGTYNEQFFGPGTRLTVL.

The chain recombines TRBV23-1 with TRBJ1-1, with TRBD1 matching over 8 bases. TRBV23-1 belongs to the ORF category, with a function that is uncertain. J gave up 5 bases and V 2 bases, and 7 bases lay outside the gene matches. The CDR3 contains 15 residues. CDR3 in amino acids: CASSQTGQGKTEAFF. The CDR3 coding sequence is TGCGCCAGCAGTCAAACTGGACAGGGAAAGACTGAAGCTTTCTTT.

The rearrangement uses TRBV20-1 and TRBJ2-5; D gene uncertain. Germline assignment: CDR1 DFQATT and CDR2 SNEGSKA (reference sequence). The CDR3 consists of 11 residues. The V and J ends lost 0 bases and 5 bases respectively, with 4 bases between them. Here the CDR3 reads CSARDRETQYF. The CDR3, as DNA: TGCAGTGCTAGAGATCGGGAGACCCAGTACTTC.